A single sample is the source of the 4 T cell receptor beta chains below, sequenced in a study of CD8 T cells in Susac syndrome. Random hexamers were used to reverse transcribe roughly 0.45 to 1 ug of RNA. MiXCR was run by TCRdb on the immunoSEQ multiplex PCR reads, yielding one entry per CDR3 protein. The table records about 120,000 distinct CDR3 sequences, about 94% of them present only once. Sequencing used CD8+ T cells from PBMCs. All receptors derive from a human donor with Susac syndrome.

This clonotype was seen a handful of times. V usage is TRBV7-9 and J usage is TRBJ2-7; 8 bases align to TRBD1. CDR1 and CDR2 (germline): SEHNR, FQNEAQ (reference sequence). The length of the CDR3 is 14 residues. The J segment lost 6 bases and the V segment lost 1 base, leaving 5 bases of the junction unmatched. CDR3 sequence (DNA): TGTGCCAGCAGCTTAGTGCAGGGGGCCGGCGAGCAGTACTTC. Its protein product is CASSLVQGAGEQYF.

CDR3 loop: CASAGEGAFDTQYF. The CDR3 DNA reads as TGTGCCAGCGCCGGCGAAGGAGCATTCGATACGCAGTATTTT. V is TRBV9 and J is TRBJ2-3; D is uncertain. This CDR3 region has 14 residues. Trimming took 7 bases from V and 6 from J, leaving 18 bases between them. CDR1 SGDLS and CDR2 YYNGEE come from the germline V gene.

CDR3: CASSYRGTKNIQYF. The CDR3 DNA reads TGTGCCAGCAGTTATAGGGGAACCAAAAACATTCAGTACTTC. This chain uses TRBV6-6 with TRBJ2-4; D might be TRBD1 (5 bases). The V end was cut by 3 bases, the J end by 2 bases, with 8 bases between. The germline CDR1 and CDR2 sequences are MNHNY and SVGAGI (reference sequence). This CDR3 is 14 amino acids long.

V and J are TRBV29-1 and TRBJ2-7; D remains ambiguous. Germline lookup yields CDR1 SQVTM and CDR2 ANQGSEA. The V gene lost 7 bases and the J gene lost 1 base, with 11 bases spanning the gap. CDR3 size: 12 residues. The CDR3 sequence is CSAESRSYEQYF. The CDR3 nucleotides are TGCAGCGCTGAGAGCCGTTCCTACGAGCAGTACTTC.